This TCR beta chain came from a study of blood T cell repertoires in COVID-19. Study background: Sites in the United States, Italy and Spain provided acute and convalescent COVID-19 samples. T cells, B-cell-depleted T cells, or PBMCs supplied cDNA or gDNA.

Methods used by the authors: Researchers report that nucleated cell counts were estimated from reference gene primer amplification. The method was immunoSEQ multiplex PCR; TCRdb's version includes in-frame clones alone and lacks a portion of them. For V, J and clone size, that table is used; D and trimming come from the DNA. This sample has 150,000 to 180,000 clones, with more than 80% found just once. In germline, CDR1 is MDHEN, CDR2 SYDVKM. V gave up 6 bases and J gave up 4 bases, with 9 bases separating them. The CDR3 has 12 amino acids. The table lists this clone with a count of one. The sequenced sample was peripheral blood. This chain links TRBV28 with TRBJ1-2; D is perhaps TRBD1 (5 bases). The TCR comes from a woman aged 40 to 50 with acute or convalescent COVID-19. DNA of the CDR3: TGTGCCAGCAGCGACAGCGTCTATGGCTACACCTTC. Translating gives CASSDSVYGYTF.